A single sample is the source of the 32 T cell receptor beta chains below, sequenced in a study of blood T cell repertoires in COVID-19. The method was immunoSEQ multiplex PCR; TCRdb's version includes in-frame clones alone and lacks a portion of them. The sample carries 150,000 to 200,000 clones, approximately 85% recorded once. The sample was peripheral blood. Source of these receptors: an elderly man with COVID-19, enrolled during active disease.

This clone was seen only once. The gene calls are TRBV2 and TRBJ2-3; 10 bases fit TRBD2. CDR1 and CDR2 from the germline V gene are SNHLY and FYNNEI. This CDR3 is 16 amino acids long. The V gene end was trimmed by 1 base and the J gene end by 3 bases; junction bases not matched to a gene: 4. The CDR3 nucleotides are TGTGCCAGCAGTGAAGAGATTAGCGGGGGGACAGATACGCAGTATTTT. Protein sequence: CASSEEISGGTDTQYF.

The CDR3 spells CASSPVVPGQPSYNEQFF. The CDR3 DNA is TGTGCCAGCAGCCCCGTCGTACCGGGACAGCCTTCCTACAATGAGCAGTTCTTC. The chain recombines TRBV4-2 with TRBJ2-1; 7 nucleotides align to TRBD1. The CDR3 covers 18 residues. The J segment lost 1 base and the V segment lost 4 bases, leaving 13 bases of the junction unmatched. CDR1 and CDR2 from the germline V gene are LGHNA and YNFKEQ.

In its sample, this clone was seen once. This rearrangement joins TRBV5-1 to TRBJ1-2; possible D gene TRBD1, 6 bases. Trimming pared 4 bases from V and 7 bases from J, leaving 11 bases between. The CDR3 consists of 12 residues. CDR1 and CDR2 (germline): SGHRS, YFSETQ. The CDR3 nucleotides are TGCGCCAGCAGCGGGAGGGACACTGGCTACACCTTC. This codes for CASSGRDTGYTF.

J is TRBJ2-1 and V is TRBV18, with a possible D match to TRBD2 (7 bases). The CDR3 sequence is 17 residues long. Deletions cut 1 base from V and 1 base from J, with 14 bases between. The germline V gene has CDR1 KGHSH and CDR2 LQKENI. For the CDR3, the DNA is TGTGCCAGCTCACCACGGGCCGCGGGGGCGTCCTACAATGAGCAGTTCTTC. It yields the protein CASSPRAAGASYNEQFF.

Comment on this clone: The same CDR3 can be traced to other DNA sequences in this sample. The rearrangement uses TRBV5-5 and TRBJ1-4; 9 nucleotides align to TRBD1. V shed 4 bases and J 6 bases; nucleotides not matched to a gene: 4. In germline, CDR1 is SGHKS, CDR2 YYEKEE (reference sequence). The CDR3 loop spans 14 amino acids. The CDR3 is CASSLRDRDEKLFF. DNA for the CDR3: TGTGCCAGCAGCCTCCGGGACAGGGATGAAAAACTGTTTTTT. Full variable domain (remainder filled in from reference TRBV5-5 and TRBJ1-4): DAGVTQSPTHLIKTRGQQVTLRCSPISGHKSVSWYQQVLGQGPQFIFQYYEKEERGRGNFPDRFSARQFPNYSSELNVNALLLGDSALYLCASSLRDRDEKLFFGSGTQLSVL.

The J gene is TRBJ2-3, the V gene TRBV5-1; TRBD1 aligns across 8 bases. Per the germline V gene, CDR1 is SGHRS and CDR2 is YFSETQ. V shed 1 base and J 3 bases; nucleotides not matched to a gene: 10. The CDR3 sequence is 17 residues long. The CDR3: CASSLRFADRATDTQYF. CDR3 bases: TGCGCCAGCAGCTTGAGGTTCGCGGACAGGGCAACAGATACGCAGTATTTT.

The rearrangement joins TRBV27 to TRBJ1-1; TRBD1 aligns across 8 bases. Germline assignment: CDR1 MNHEY and CDR2 SMNVEV (reference sequence). With 3 bases clipped from V and 3 bases from J, the junction kept 6 bases outside the gene matches. CDR3 length equals 15 residues. CDR3: CASSFGQGADTEAFF. DNA of the CDR3: TGTGCCAGCAGTTTTGGGCAGGGGGCAGACACTGAAGCTTTCTTT.

The chain links TRBV19 to TRBJ2-3; tentative D call: TRBD1 (6 bases). V was shortened by 6 bases and J by 3 bases, with 13 bases between the two germline ends. The germline gives CDR1 LNHDA, CDR2 SQIVND (reference sequence). This CDR3 has 14 residues. The CDR3 here is CASSPGVRTDTQYF. Here the CDR3 DNA reads TGTGCCAGTAGCCCAGGGGTTCGGACAGATACGCAGTATTTT.

The chain employs TRBV7-2 and TRBJ1-6, with 8 bases lining up with TRBD1. Germline V lookup: CDR1 SGHTA, CDR2 FQGNSA. After removal of 6 bases from V and 9 bases from J, the junction contained 10 bases not matched to a gene. CDR3 size: 15 residues. In DNA, the CDR3 is TGTGCCAGCAGGGAACCCAGGGGGCAAGGTTCACCCCTCCACTTT. Amino acids: CASREPRGQGSPLHF.

The CDR3 spells CASSLRGLAPYEQYF. CDR3 DNA sequence: TGTGCCAGCAGTCTGAGGGGACTTGCCCCTTACGAGCAGTACTTC. This chain uses TRBV27 with TRBJ2-7, with D possibly being TRBD2 (6 bases). Germline values: CDR1 MNHEY, CDR2 SMNVEV (reference sequence). The CDR3 spans 15 residues. V was cut by 5 bases and J by 4 bases, with 18 bases left in between.

The V and J genes are TRBV13 and TRBJ2-7; 8 bases line up with TRBD1. Unmatched junction bases numbered 9, after V lost 5 bases and J lost 3 bases. CDR3 size: 15 residues. CDR1 PRHDT and CDR2 FYEKMQ come from the germline V gene (reference sequence). The CDR3 DNA reads TGTGCCAGCAGCGGGACAGGCATTCAGAGCTACGAGCAGTACTTC. Translation: CASSGTGIQSYEQYF.

CDR3 bases: TGTGCCATCAGTGAAGGGACAGGGGGCATTCAGTACTTC. This sequence encodes CAISEGTGGIQYF. The rearrangement uses TRBV10-3 and TRBJ2-4, with 11 bases fitting TRBD1. V trimming: 3 bases; J trimming: 9 bases; junction bases outside the gene matches: 1. CDR1 and CDR2 from the germline V gene are ENHRY and SYGVKD. The CDR3 runs to 13 residues.

In nucleotides, the CDR3 is TGTGCCAGCAGCTTAGGCACAGGGCACACTGAAGCTTTCTTT. This encodes CASSLGTGHTEAFF. This chain uses TRBV7-2 with TRBJ1-1, with TRBD1 as a possible D gene (6 bases). CDR3 length equals 14 residues. V gave up 1 base and J gave up 3 bases, with 9 bases separating them. CDR1 SGHTA and CDR2 FQGNSA come from the germline V gene.

This sequence joins TRBV13 and TRBJ2-3, with a possible D match to TRBD2 (5 bases). The V end was cut by 2 bases, the J end by 6 bases, with 15 bases between. Looked up from germline, CDR1 is PRHDT and CDR2 is FYEKMQ (reference sequence). This CDR3 region has 15 residues. The CDR3 loop is CASSLQERPGDTQYF. Here the CDR3 DNA reads TGTGCCAGCAGCTTACAGGAGCGGCCGGGTGATACGCAGTATTTT.

This clone is labeled as medium-sized. The rearrangement uses TRBV4-2 and TRBJ2-7; tentative D call: TRBD2 (7 bases). CDR1 and CDR2 from the germline V gene are LGHNA and YNFKEQ. CDR3 size: 17 residues. With 4 bases removed from V and 3 bases from J, the gap between germline ends came to 22 bases. CDR3 sequence reads: CASSLLPGGGEFYEQYF. CDR3 coding DNA: TGTGCCAGCAGCCTTCTCCCTGGAGGGGGGGAATTCTACGAGCAGTACTTC.

The chain uses TRBV10-3 and TRBJ2-5; 9 bases are a match to TRBD2. V trimming: 6 bases; J trimming: 5 bases; junction bases outside the gene matches: 7. The CDR3 length is 14 residues. Germline lookup yields CDR1 ENHRY and CDR2 SYGVKD. This chain's CDR3 is CAISRASGEETQYF. CDR3 nucleotide sequence: TGTGCCATCAGCCGGGCTAGCGGGGAGGAGACCCAGTACTTC.

V gene TRBV3-1 (or the pseudogene TRBV3-2) combines with J gene TRBJ1-6; 9 bases line up with TRBD1. Germline loops: CDR1 LGHDT, CDR2 YNNKEL (reference sequence). The CDR3 extends over 15 amino acids. J was trimmed by 6 bases and V by 4 bases; bases with no gene match: 4. The CDR3 reads CASSLGTGPNSPLHF. CDR3 DNA: TGTGCCAGCAGCCTTGGGACAGGGCCTAATTCACCCCTCCACTTT.

This chain joins TRBV14 and TRBJ2-1; the D gene is possibly TRBD2 (5 bases). From germline, CDR1 is SGHDN and CDR2 FVKESK. V was cut by 6 bases and J by 7 bases, with 19 bases left in between. This CDR3 contains 15 residues. This CDR3 is CASRTGFGVGNEQFF. In nucleotides, the CDR3 is TGTGCCAGCAGGACGGGGTTCGGGGTTGGGAATGAGCAGTTCTTC.

The genes are TRBV3-1 (or the pseudogene TRBV3-2) and TRBJ2-2, with a tentative D call TRBD1 (6 bases). This CDR3 region has 13 residues. Germline V CDR1 and CDR2: LGHDT, YNNKEL (reference sequence). The germline V and J ends were trimmed by 5 bases and 9 bases, with 13 bases remaining between them. The CDR3 DNA is TGTGCCAGCAGCGCCACAGGGTTCAGGGAGCTGTTTTTT. This sequence encodes CASSATGFRELFF.

This clone was recorded once. The genes are TRBV27 and TRBJ1-1, with 7 positions matching TRBD1. Trimming removed 6 bases from V and 4 bases from J; junction bases left unmatched: 5. Germline V CDR1 and CDR2: MNHEY, SMNVEV (reference sequence). The length of the CDR3 is 13 residues. The CDR3: CASSRQGRTEAFF. DNA for the CDR3: TGTGCCAGCAGCCGACAGGGACGCACTGAAGCTTTCTTT.

This clone was counted a few times. The chain has TRBV7-9 and TRBJ1-1; no definite D call. The CDR3 has 13 residues. Trimming stripped 5 bases from V and 1 base from J, with 8 bases between. Germline CDR1 reads SEHNR; CDR2 reads FQNEAQ (reference sequence). The CDR3 coding sequence is TGTGCCAGCAGCCCAACAGAGAACACTGAAGCTTTCTTT. Protein product: CASSPTENTEAFF.

This clone came up once. The chain has TRBV6-5 and TRBJ2-7; 8 nucleotides agree with TRBD1. Per the germline V gene, CDR1 is MNHEY and CDR2 is SVGAGI. With 6 bases clipped from V and 1 base from J, the junction kept 2 bases outside the gene matches. The CDR3 has 13 amino acids. CDR3: CASRRQGSYEQYF. As DNA, the CDR3 is TGTGCCAGCAGACGACAGGGGTCCTACGAGCAGTACTTC.

The V call is TRBV19, the J call TRBJ2-7, with TRBD2 matching 7 bases. V shed 5 bases, J shed 0 bases, and the junction held 10 bases outside the gene matches. This CDR3 comprises 16 residues. CDR1 LNHDA and CDR2 SQIVND come from the germline V gene (reference sequence). The CDR3 region is CASSSRGRGLSYEQYF. The CDR3 DNA follows: TGTGCCAGTAGTTCCCGGGGGAGGGGTCTCTCCTACGAGCAGTACTTC.

V and J are TRBV6-5 and TRBJ1-3; 9 bases match TRBD1. The junction had 11 bases not matched to a gene; V was cut back by 7 bases and J by 7 bases. The CDR3 covers 15 residues. Germline CDR1 MNHEY, CDR2 SVGAGI. The CDR3 reads CASTSGGQGRNTIYF. DNA for the CDR3: TGTGCCAGCACATCCGGGGGACAGGGACGGAACACCATATATTTT.

This clone was picked up a small number of times. The chain couples TRBV2 to TRBJ1-5; D gene unclear. V lost 2 bases, J lost 2 bases, and 10 bases lay in between. Germline assignment: CDR1 SNHLY and CDR2 FYNNEI. This CDR3 is 15 amino acids long. CDR3 DNA sequence: TGTGCCAGCAGTGAAAACAAGGGAGGCAATCAGCCCCAGCATTTT. Its translation is CASSENKGGNQPQHF.

The chain combines TRBV15 with TRBJ1-2, with TRBD1 matching over 7 bases. This CDR3 spans 17 amino acids. In germline, CDR1 is LNHNV, CDR2 YYDKDF (reference sequence). The V gene end was trimmed by 3 bases and the J gene end by 0 bases; junction bases not matched to a gene: 10. CDR3 region: CATSRTQGGTTNYGYTF. The CDR3 DNA reads TGTGCCACCAGCAGGACCCAGGGGGGCACGACTAACTATGGCTACACCTTC.

This rearrangement joins TRBV29-1 to TRBJ2-2, with 10 positions matching TRBD1. Germline V gene data show CDR1 as SQVTM and CDR2 as ANQGSEA. V was pared by 4 bases and J by 5 bases, with 1 base of the junction left unmatched. The CDR3 has 13 residues. The CDR3 sequence: CSVGTGGTGELFF. The DNA of the CDR3 is TGCAGCGTTGGGACAGGGGGGACCGGGGAGCTGTTTTTT.

This chain links TRBV28 with TRBJ1-4; 7 bases fit TRBD1. From germline, CDR1 is MDHEN and CDR2 SYDVKM. The CDR3 has 15 residues. V shed 5 bases, J shed 8 bases, and the junction held 11 bases outside the gene matches. This CDR3 is CASSGGGASYEKLFF. The CDR3 nucleotides read TGTGCCAGCAGTGGAGGGGGCGCGAGTTACGAAAAACTGTTTTTT.

This CDR3 is CASTTERGYEQYF. The CDR3 DNA follows: TGTGCCAGCACCACGGAGAGGGGGTACGAGCAGTACTTC. V usage is TRBV5-4 and J usage is TRBJ2-7, with a tentative D call TRBD1 (6 bases). In germline, CDR1 is SGHNT, CDR2 YYREEE (reference sequence). Trimming took off 6 bases at V and 4 bases at J, with 14 bases between the two ends. This CDR3 is 13 amino acids long.

To note about this clone: One junction end disagrees with the germline gene, perhaps due to a read error. The chain joins TRBV29-1 to TRBJ1-2; TRBD1 is a possible D gene (5 bases). This CDR3 has 13 residues. CDR1 is SQVTM, CDR2 ANQGSEA, per germline. CDR3: CSVGVGQGYGYTF. For the CDR3, the DNA is TGCAGCGTTGGTGTGGGGCAAGGGTATGGCTATACCTTC. The full variable domain, its missing parts supplied by reference TRBV29-1 and TRBJ1-2, is SAVISQKPSRDICQRGTSLTIQCQVDSQVTMMFWYRQQPGQSLTLIATANQGSEATYESGFVIDKFPISRPNLTFSTLTVSNMSPEDSSIYLCSVGVGQGYGYTFGSGTRLTVV.

The chain joins TRBV7-2 to TRBJ2-3; 7 nucleotides match TRBD1. With 2 bases clipped from V and 1 base from J, the junction kept 3 bases outside the gene matches. This CDR3 region has 15 residues. Looked up from germline, CDR1 is SGHTA and CDR2 is FQGNSA. CDR3 region: CASSLFGQGTDTQYF. The CDR3 region has the DNA TGTGCCAGCAGCTTATTTGGACAGGGCACAGATACGCAGTATTTT. Full variable domain (outside the CDR3, taken from reference TRBV7-2 and TRBJ2-3): GAGVSQSPSNKVTEKGKDVELRCDPISGHTALYWYRQSLGQGLEFLIYFQGNSAPDKSGLPSDRFSAERTGGSVSTLTIQRTQQEDSAVYLCASSLFGQGTDTQYFGPGTRLTVL.

This clone was counted a single time. V and J are TRBV5-5 and TRBJ1-5, with D possibly matching TRBD1 (6 bases). Trimming pared 5 bases from V and 7 bases from J, leaving 22 bases between. This CDR3 is built from 16 residues. Germline CDR1 is SGHKS and CDR2 is YYEKEE (reference sequence). The CDR3 region is CASSLRVDSPRQPQHF. The DNA of the CDR3 is TGTGCCAGCAGTTTGAGAGTGGACAGCCCCCGACAGCCCCAGCATTTT. Together with reference TRBV5-5 and TRBJ1-5, the CDR3 gives the full variable domain: DAGVTQSPTHLIKTRGQQVTLRCSPISGHKSVSWYQQVLGQGPQFIFQYYEKEERGRGNFPDRFSARQFPNYSSELNVNALLLGDSALYLCASSLRVDSPRQPQHFGDGTRLSIL.